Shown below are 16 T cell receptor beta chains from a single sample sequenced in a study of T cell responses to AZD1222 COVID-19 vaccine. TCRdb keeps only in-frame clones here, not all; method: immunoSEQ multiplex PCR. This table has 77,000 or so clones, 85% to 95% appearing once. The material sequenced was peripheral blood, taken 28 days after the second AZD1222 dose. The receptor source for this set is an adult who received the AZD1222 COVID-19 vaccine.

In DNA, the CDR3 is TGCAGTGCTAGTACCCGGCGGGGTACGCAGTATTTT. Translating it yields CSASTRRGTQYF. The V call is TRBV20-1, the J call TRBJ2-3; D may be TRBD2 (6 bases). V was pared by 3 bases and J by 8 bases, with 12 bases between. Germline values: CDR1 DFQATT, CDR2 SNEGSKA (reference sequence). The CDR3 runs 12 residues.

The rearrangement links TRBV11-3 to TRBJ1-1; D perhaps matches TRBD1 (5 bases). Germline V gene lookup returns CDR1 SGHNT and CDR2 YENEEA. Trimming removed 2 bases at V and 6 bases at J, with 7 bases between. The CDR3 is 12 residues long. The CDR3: CASSLSGSEAFF. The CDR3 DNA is TGTGCCAGCAGCTTATCAGGGTCTGAAGCTTTCTTT.

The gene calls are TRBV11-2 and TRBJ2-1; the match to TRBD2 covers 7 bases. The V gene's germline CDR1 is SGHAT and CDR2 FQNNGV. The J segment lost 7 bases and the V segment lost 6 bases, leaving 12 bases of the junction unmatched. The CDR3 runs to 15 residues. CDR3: CASRPFGSGVNEQFF. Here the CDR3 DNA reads TGTGCCAGCAGGCCCTTCGGAAGCGGGGTTAATGAGCAGTTCTTC. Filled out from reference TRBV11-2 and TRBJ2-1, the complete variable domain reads EAGVAQSPRYKIIEKRQSVAFWCNPISGHATLYWYQQILGQGPKLLIQFQNNGVVDDSQLPKDRFSAERLKGVDSTLKIQPAKLEDSAVYLCASRPFGSGVNEQFFGPGTRLTVL.

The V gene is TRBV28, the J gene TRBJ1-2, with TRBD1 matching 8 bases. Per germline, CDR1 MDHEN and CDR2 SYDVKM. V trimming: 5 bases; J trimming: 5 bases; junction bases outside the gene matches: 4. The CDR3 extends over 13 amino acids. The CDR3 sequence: CASSQTGGYGYTF. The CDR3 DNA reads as TGTGCCAGCAGTCAAACAGGGGGATATGGCTACACCTTC.

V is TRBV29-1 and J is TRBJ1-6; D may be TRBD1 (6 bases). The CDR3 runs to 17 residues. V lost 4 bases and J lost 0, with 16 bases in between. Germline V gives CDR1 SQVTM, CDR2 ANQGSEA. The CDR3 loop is CSVGRTVYSSYNSPLHF. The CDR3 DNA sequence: TGCAGCGTTGGACGGACAGTCTATAGCTCCTATAATTCACCCCTCCACTTT.

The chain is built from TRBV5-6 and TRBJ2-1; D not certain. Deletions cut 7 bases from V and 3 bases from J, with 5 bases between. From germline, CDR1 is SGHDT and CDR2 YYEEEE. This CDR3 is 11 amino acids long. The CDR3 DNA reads TGTGCCAGCCAGGACTACAATGAGCAGTTCTTC. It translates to CASQDYNEQFF.

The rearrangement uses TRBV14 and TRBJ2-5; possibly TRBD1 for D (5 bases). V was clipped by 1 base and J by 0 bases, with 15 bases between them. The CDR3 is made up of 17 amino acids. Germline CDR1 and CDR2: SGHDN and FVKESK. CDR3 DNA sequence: TGTGCCAGCAGCCAAGTCGAAGCAGGGCCCTACCAAGAGACCCAGTACTTC. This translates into CASSQVEAGPYQETQYF.

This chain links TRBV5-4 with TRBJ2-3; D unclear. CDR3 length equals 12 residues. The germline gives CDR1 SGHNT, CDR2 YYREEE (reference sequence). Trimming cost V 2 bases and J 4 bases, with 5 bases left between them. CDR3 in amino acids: CASSFSPDTQYF. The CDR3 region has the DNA TGTGCCAGCAGCTTCTCCCCAGATACGCAGTATTTT.

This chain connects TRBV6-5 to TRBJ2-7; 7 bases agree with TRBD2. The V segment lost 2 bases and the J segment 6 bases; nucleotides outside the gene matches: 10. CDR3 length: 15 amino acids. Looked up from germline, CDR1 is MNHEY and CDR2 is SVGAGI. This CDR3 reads CASSYGAGVLSEQYF. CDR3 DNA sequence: TGTGCCAGCAGTTACGGGGCGGGAGTTCTTAGCGAGCAGTACTTC.

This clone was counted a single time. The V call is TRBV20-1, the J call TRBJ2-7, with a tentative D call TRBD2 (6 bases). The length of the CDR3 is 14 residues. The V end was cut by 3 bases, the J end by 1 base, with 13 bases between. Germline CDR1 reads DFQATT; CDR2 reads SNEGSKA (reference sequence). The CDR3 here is CSASRSGYSYEQYF. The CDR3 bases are TGCAGTGCTAGTCGTAGCGGATATTCCTACGAGCAGTACTTC.

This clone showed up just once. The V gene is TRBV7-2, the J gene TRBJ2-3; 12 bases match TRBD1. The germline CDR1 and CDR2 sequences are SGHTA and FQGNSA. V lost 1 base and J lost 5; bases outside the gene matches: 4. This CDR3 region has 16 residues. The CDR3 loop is CASSLGGQGAGDTQYF. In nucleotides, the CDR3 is TGTGCCAGCAGCTTAGGGGGACAGGGGGCCGGAGATACGCAGTATTTT.

The DNA of the CDR3 is TGTGCCAGCAGACCAACTAGCGGAGGGGGCACAGATACGCAGTATTTT. This encodes CASRPTSGGGTDTQYF. V gene TRBV7-9 combines with J gene TRBJ2-3, with 8 bases aligning to TRBD2. The CDR3 contains 16 residues. Trimming cost V 6 bases and J 1 base; bases outside gene matches: 9. The germline gives CDR1 SEHNR, CDR2 FQNEAQ (reference sequence).

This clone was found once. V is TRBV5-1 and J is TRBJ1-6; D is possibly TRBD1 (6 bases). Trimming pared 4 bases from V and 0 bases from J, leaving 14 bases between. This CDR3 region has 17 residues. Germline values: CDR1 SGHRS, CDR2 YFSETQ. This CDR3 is CASSTRTESSYNSPLHF. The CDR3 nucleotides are TGCGCCAGCAGCACTCGGACAGAGAGCTCCTATAATTCACCCCTCCACTTT.

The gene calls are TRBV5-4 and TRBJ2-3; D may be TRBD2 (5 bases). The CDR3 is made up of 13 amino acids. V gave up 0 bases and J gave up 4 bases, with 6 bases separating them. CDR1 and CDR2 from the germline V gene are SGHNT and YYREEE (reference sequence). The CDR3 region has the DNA TGTGCCAGCAGCTTGGCGGGGTCAGATACGCAGTATTTT. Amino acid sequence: CASSLAGSDTQYF.

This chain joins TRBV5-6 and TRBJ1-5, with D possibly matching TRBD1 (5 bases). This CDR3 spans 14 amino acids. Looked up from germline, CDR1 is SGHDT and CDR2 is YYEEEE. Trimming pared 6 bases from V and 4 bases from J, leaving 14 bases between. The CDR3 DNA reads TGTGCCAGCACCCAGGGAACAGCTAATCAGCCCCAGCATTTT. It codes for CASTQGTANQPQHF.

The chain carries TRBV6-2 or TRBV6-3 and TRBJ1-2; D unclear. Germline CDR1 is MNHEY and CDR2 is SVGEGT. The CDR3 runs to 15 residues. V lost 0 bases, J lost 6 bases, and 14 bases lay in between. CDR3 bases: TGTGCCAGCAGTTACTCCCGGTACGGGGTCGATGGCTACACCTTC. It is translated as CASSYSRYGVDGYTF.